This T cell receptor (beta chain) was profiled in a study of CD8 T cells in Susac syndrome. RNA amounts of roughly 0.5 to 1 ug underwent reverse transcription with random hexamers. TCR beta CDR3 was amplified by immunoSEQ multiplex PCR. This amplification extended across 54 Vbeta and 13 Jbeta segments. One entry per CDR3 protein results from TCRdb running MiXCR on the immunoSEQ multiplex PCR reads. The sample lists just under 150,000 distinct CDR3 sequences, 94% seen once, with roughly 0.083% in the top ten. The CDR3 numbers 9 amino acids, ends counted. Germline V gene sequence: CDR1 DFQATT, CDR2 SNEGSKA (reference sequence). The TEMRA cells underwent FACS enrichment, while the CD8+ and CD4+ T cells underwent negative isolation. Details on this clonotype: Here the CDR3 omits its conserved ending phenylalanine or tryptophan, so a read error is the likely source. Because the CDR3's place on the DNA is in doubt, the DNA is left out and the CDR3 is given as listed by TCRdb.

The specimen sequenced was CD4+ T cells from PBMCs. The rearrangement joins TRBV20-1 to TRBJ2-1. This receptor was obtained from a human donor in good health. The CDR3 protein is CSARPYNLV.